This TCR beta chain came from a study of response to subunit inactivated influenza vaccine. This clonotype showed up just a few times. Antigen unknown. Between the trimmed V and J ends, which lost 2 bases and 2 bases, there was a span of 6 bases. This CDR3 has 13 residues. Germline-derived CDR1 and CDR2 are MNHEY and SVGAGI. Using its own MiXCR run on the RT-PCR reads, TCRdb lists one record per CDR3 protein. There are about 570,000 distinct CDR3 sequences in the sample; 10% to 12% occur only once, and 9.5% to 11% lies in the top ten. General study results and limits: It was suggested by the authors that few new T cells are recruited by each seasonal influenza vaccination.

In addition, the sample was reused for a study of T cells expressing NK-cell markers. That work contributes: A 5'RACE template switching approach incorporating UMIs was used to make TCR beta cDNA. Sorted CD3+CD56+NKG2C+, CD3+CD56+NKG2C- and CD3+CD56-NKG2C+ T-cell subsets were beta-chain profiled. These same clonotypes (in several donors) also led the CD3+CD56-NKG2C+ fraction. HCMV specificity of expanded NKG2C+ T cell clones remained unclear.

This chain links TRBV6-5 with TRBJ1-1; D remains unclear. The sample here was PBMCs from blood, taken on the day of vaccination. This clonotype was sampled from a middle-aged man who received an inactivated influenza vaccine. CDR3 nucleotide sequence: TGTGCCAGCAGTTACAAGGGAAACACTGAAGCTTTCTTT. Encoded protein: CASSYKGNTEAFF.